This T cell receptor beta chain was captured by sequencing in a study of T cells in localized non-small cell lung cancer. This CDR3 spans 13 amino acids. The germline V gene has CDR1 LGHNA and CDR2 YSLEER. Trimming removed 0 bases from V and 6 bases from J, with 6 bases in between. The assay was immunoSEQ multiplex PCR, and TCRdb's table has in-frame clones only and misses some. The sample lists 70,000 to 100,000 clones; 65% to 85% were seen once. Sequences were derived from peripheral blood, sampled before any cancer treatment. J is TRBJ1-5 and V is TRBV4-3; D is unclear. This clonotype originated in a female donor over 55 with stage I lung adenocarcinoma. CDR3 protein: CASSQEGGQPQHF. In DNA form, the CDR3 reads TGCGCCAGCAGCCAAGAGGGTGGTCAGCCCCAGCATTTT.